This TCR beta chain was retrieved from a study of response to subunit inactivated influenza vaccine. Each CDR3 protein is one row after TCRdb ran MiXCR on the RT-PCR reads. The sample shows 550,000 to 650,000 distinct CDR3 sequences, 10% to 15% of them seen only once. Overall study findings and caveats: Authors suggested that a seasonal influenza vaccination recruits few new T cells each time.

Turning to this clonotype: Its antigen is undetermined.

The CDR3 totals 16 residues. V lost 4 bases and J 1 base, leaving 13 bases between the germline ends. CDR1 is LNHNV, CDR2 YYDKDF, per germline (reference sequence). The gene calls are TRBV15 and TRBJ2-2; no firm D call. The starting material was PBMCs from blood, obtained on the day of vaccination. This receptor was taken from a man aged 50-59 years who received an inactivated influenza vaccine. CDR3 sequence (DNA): TGTGCCACCAGCACCCAAGGTTTTTGGAACACCGGGGAGCTGTTTTTT. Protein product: CATSTQGFWNTGELFF.